These T cell receptor beta chains were read from a single sample in a study of cytomegalovirus exposure and HLA in healthy donors. Measured with immunoSEQ multiplex PCR; TCRdb has only the in-frame clones, and not every one. Found here are 100,000 to 150,000 clones, around 72% of them singletons; the top ten hold approximately 3.8%. The specimen sequenced was PBMCs. Every receptor here comes from a man aged 25 to 45 in good health and CMV-seronegative. The CDR3 runs from the conserved cysteine through the conserved F or W. The D gene is left open where the match is weak. Clone size is given for some rows only: seen once, a few or many times, or a class if the clone is expanded.

j_call v_call d_call clone_size cdr3_nt cdr3_aa
TRBJ1-1 TRBV7-2 NA NA TGTGCCAGCAGCTTAGCGGGGAGTGGGAACACTGAAGCTTTCTTT CASSLAGSGNTEAFF
TRBJ2-7 TRBV27 TRBD2 NA TGTGCCAGCAGTCCCCGTGCGGGGGGGCCCTACGAGCAGTACTTC CASSPRAGGPYEQYF
TRBJ2-1 TRBV6-1 TRBD2 few TGTGCCAGCAGTGAAGGGACTAGCGGCAACAATGAGCAGTTCTTC CASSEGTSGNNEQFF
TRBJ1-5 TRBV14 TRBD1 NA TGTGCCAGCGGCCCAGGGGGGCAGCCCCAGCATTTT CASGPGGQPQHF
TRBJ1-1 TRBV6-1 TRBD1 NA TGTGCCAGCAGTGTGACAGGGTGGATCACTGAAGCTTTCTTT CASSVTGWITEAFF
TRBJ1-2 TRBV28 NA once TGTGCCGCCGGAGAGGCGTATGGCTACACCTTC CAAGEAYGYTF
TRBJ2-7 TRBV6-5 NA NA TGTGCCAGCTACGGACAGACGGACGAGCAGTACTTC CASYGQTDEQYF
TRBJ1-1 TRBV28 NA NA TGTGCCAGCAGTTTTGCCTTCATGGCGAACACTGAAGCTTTCTTT CASSFAFMANTEAFF
TRBJ2-4 TRBV27 TRBD2 NA TGTGCCAGCAGTTCTAAAACCCCCTCTAGCGGGGGTTGGGTCAAAAACATTCAGTACTTC CASSSKTPSSGGWVKNIQYF
TRBJ1-1 TRBV5-8 TRBD1 NA TGTGCCAGCAGCTTATACCCAGGGGGTGAGAACACTGAAGCTTTCTTT CASSLYPGGENTEAFF
TRBJ2-7 TRBV6-6 NA NA TGTGCCAGCAGTACCCAGGGGATTACCTACGAGCAGTACTTC CASSTQGITYEQYF
TRBJ2-7 TRBV7-9 TRBD2 NA TGTGCCAGCAGCTTAATCGGCTTAGGTGGGACTACCTACGAGCAGTACTTC CASSLIGLGGTTYEQYF
TRBJ2-7 TRBV27 TRBD2 NA TGTGCCAGCAGCAAAGGGACTAGTGCGCCCTACGAGCAGTACTTC CASSKGTSAPYEQYF
TRBJ2-7 TRBV7-2 TRBD1 NA TGTGCCAGCAGGGACCCCGGGACAGACTACGAGCAGTACTTC CASRDPGTDYEQYF
TRBJ1-1 TRBV7-6 TRBD1 NA TGTGCCAGCAGCCGTCCCGGGACAGGAGGTTCTGAGAACACTGAAGCTTTCTTT CASSRPGTGGSENTEAFF
TRBJ2-3 TRBV7-3 NA NA TGTGCCAGCAGCTCGCAGAGCACAGATACGCAGTATTTT CASSSQSTDTQYF
TRBJ2-4 TRBV9 NA NA TGTGCCAGCAGCGTAGCAGGGACTAAAAACATTCAGTACTTC CASSVAGTKNIQYF
TRBJ2-3 TRBV7-2 NA few TGTGCCAGCAGTACAGGCGGGACTAGCACAGATACGCAGTATTTT CASSTGGTSTDTQYF
TRBJ2-2 TRBV9 NA NA TGTGCCAGCAGCGTGGTTGGAGGAGGCGGGGAGCTGTTTTTT CASSVVGGGGELFF
TRBJ2-1 TRBV29-1 TRBD1 NA TGCAGCGTTCAGGGGGTGACGCTCTTCAATGAGCAGTTCTTC CSVQGVTLFNEQFF
TRBJ2-1 TRBV7-2 NA NA TGTGCCAGCAGCCCTAACTCCCCCTCCTACAATGAGCAGTTCTTC CASSPNSPSYNEQFF
TRBJ1-6 TRBV30 TRBD1 NA TGTGCCTGGAGGGGGACAGGCTATTCACCCCTCCACTTT CAWRGTGYSPLHF
TRBJ1-2 TRBV11-2 NA NA TGTGCCAGCAGCTTAAGGGGCCCCGCTTATGGCTACACCTTC CASSLRGPAYGYTF
TRBJ1-2 TRBV7-2 NA NA TGTGCCAGCAGCTTATGGTCCACAGGGAGCTATGGCTACACCTTC CASSLWSTGSYGYTF
TRBJ1-5 TRBV6-4 NA NA TGTGCCAGCAGTGACTCGTGGGGAGTTCAGCCCCAGCATTTT CASSDSWGVQPQHF
TRBJ2-6 TRBV19 TRBD2 NA TGTGCCAGCGTCCCGGTGCGCGGGGGGCCACACTCTGGGGCCAACGTCCTGACTTTC CASVPVRGGPHSGANVLTF
TRBJ2-3 TRBV7-2 NA NA TGTGCCAGCAGCTTAGGGACAGGCGGGGGCACAGATACGCAGTATTTT CASSLGTGGGTDTQYF
TRBJ2-3 TRBV7-9 TRBD2 NA TGTGCCAGCAGCTCCCCTGTAGCGGGGGGGCAACATGTTCTAGATACGCAGTATTTT CASSSPVAGGQHVLDTQYF
TRBJ2-3 TRBV28 TRBD1 NA TGTGCCAGCAGCGATAGGGGGCCGAAAGATACGCAGTATTTT CASSDRGPKDTQYF
TRBJ1-2 TRBV25-1 NA NA TGTGCCAGCAGTGAATCTACAGGGATCTATGGCTACACCTTC CASSESTGIYGYTF
TRBJ1-1 TRBV18 TRBD1 NA TGTGCCAGCTCACCACAGGACAGGAAAGCTGAAGCTTTCTTT CASSPQDRKAEAFF
TRBJ1-2 TRBV11-2 NA NA TGTGCCAGCAGCTTCGGGACACCTTATGGCTACACCTTC CASSFGTPYGYTF